The 16 T cell receptor beta chains reported below all come from one sample, sequenced in a study of long-term antiretroviral therapy in people with HIV. Running of the v3.0 immunoSEQ assay took place at survey level. Sequenced by immunoSEQ multiplex PCR; TCRdb stores in-frame clones only, minus some. The profile shows tens of thousands of clones, about 95% of them singletons. The sequencing here drew on unsorted PBMCs, taken about 6.6 years after starting antiretroviral therapy. These receptors all come from a man younger than 45 with HIV.

The chain joins TRBV5-1 to TRBJ2-7; 14 bases align to TRBD2. The junction had 3 bases not matched to a gene; V was cut back by 0 bases and J by 4 bases. This CDR3 comprises 16 residues. CDR1 SGHRS and CDR2 YFSETQ come from the germline V gene. CDR3 sequence reads: CASSLGGTSGGYEQYF. DNA for the CDR3: TGCGCCAGCAGCTTGGGCGGGACTAGCGGGGGTTACGAGCAGTACTTC.

This sequence joins TRBV30 and TRBJ2-7; D not certain. Germline values: CDR1 GTSNPN, CDR2 SVGIG (reference sequence). With 7 bases removed from V and 0 bases from J, the gap between germline ends came to 10 bases. The CDR3 contains 12 residues. This CDR3 is CASTSSSYEQYF. The CDR3 region has the DNA TGTGCCTCAACATCGAGCTCCTACGAGCAGTACTTC.

This clone appeared a single time. V and J are TRBV5-6 and TRBJ2-5, with 9 bases aligning to TRBD2. Trimming took 1 base from V and 9 from J; bases not matched to a gene: 16. Germline CDR1 and CDR2: SGHDT and YYEEEE. CDR3 size: 17 residues. The DNA for the CDR3 is TGTGCCAGCAGCTTGTGGGGGGCCAGCGGGAGGCAGGGCGCCCAGTACTTC. It encodes CASSLWGASGRQGAQYF.

This rearrangement joins TRBV6-4 to TRBJ1-6, with TRBD1 identical over 8 bases. The CDR3 consists of 15 residues. V lost 2 bases and J lost 7; bases outside the gene matches: 4. Germline loops: CDR1 MRHNA, CDR2 SNTAGT. The CDR3 protein is CASSDRGTGNSPLHF. The CDR3 coding sequence is TGTGCCAGCAGTGACAGGGGGACAGGAAATTCACCCCTCCACTTT.

The chain combines TRBV27 with TRBJ1-4; 7 nucleotides align to TRBD1. Germline assignment: CDR1 MNHEY and CDR2 SMNVEV (reference sequence). The CDR3 runs to 18 residues. Trimming cost V 4 bases and J 8 bases; bases outside gene matches: 19. The CDR3 loop is CASSSRPPTGAAREKLFF. DNA for the CDR3: TGTGCCAGCAGTTCCCGCCCTCCAACAGGGGCCGCTAGGGAAAAACTGTTTTTT. The entire variable domain, with the rest obtained from reference TRBV27 and TRBJ1-4, is as follows: EAQVTQNPRYLITVTGKKLTVTCSQNMNHEYMSWYRQDPGLGLRQIYYSMNVEVTDKGDVPEGYKVSRKEKRNFPLILESPSPNQTSLYFCASSSRPPTGAAREKLFFGSGTQLSVL.

The chain has TRBV6-1 and TRBJ1-3, with 10 bases that match TRBD1. Germline V gene data show CDR1 as MNHNS and CDR2 as SASEGT. The ends lost 4 bases at V and 6 bases at J; junction bases unmatched: 6. The CDR3 has 15 amino acids. This CDR3 reads CASSGGGTGENTIYF. The DNA of the CDR3 is TGTGCCAGCAGTGGAGGCGGGACAGGGGAAAACACCATATATTTT.

This rearrangement joins TRBV19 to TRBJ1-1; possibly TRBD1 for D (5 bases). This CDR3 contains 14 residues. Germline CDR1 reads LNHDA; CDR2 reads SQIVND (reference sequence). V lost 3 bases and J 5 bases, leaving 13 bases between the germline ends. CDR3 DNA: TGTGCCAGTAGTATCGGCTTAGGGGTGACTGAAGCTTTCTTT. Its protein is CASSIGLGVTEAFF.

The chain links TRBV9 to TRBJ1-2, with D unclear. Trimming pared 0 bases from V and 3 bases from J, leaving 6 bases between. Germline V lookup: CDR1 SGDLS, CDR2 YYNGEE. The CDR3 has 13 residues. Written as DNA, the CDR3 is TGTGCCAGCAGCGTAGAGGCCGACTATGGCTACACCTTC. Translating gives CASSVEADYGYTF. The full variable domain, in which reference TRBV9 and TRBJ1-2 provide the parts outside the CDR3, is DSGVTQTPKHLITATGQRVTLRCSPRSGDLSVYWYQQSLDQGLQFLIQYYNGEERAKGNILERFSAQQFPDLHSELNLSSLELGDSALYFCASSVEADYGYTFGSGTRLTVV.

V usage is TRBV29-1 and J usage is TRBJ2-3, with no clear D. The germline V and J ends were trimmed by 7 bases and 7 bases, with 27 bases remaining between them. This CDR3 region has 16 residues. From germline, CDR1 is SQVTM and CDR2 ANQGSEA. The CDR3 nucleotides read TGCAGCGCAATAACACCACACGGCCTCCAGGTGAATACGCAGTATTTT. Its translation: CSAITPHGLQVNTQYF.

This chain connects TRBV27 to TRBJ1-2; D unclear. This CDR3 has 14 amino acids. Germline values: CDR1 MNHEY, CDR2 SMNVEV (reference sequence). V lost 2 bases, J lost 2 bases, and 9 bases lay in between. CDR3 protein: CASSLGPQNYGYTF. In nucleotides, the CDR3 is TGTGCCAGCAGTTTAGGCCCCCAAAACTATGGCTACACCTTC.

The chain is built from TRBV7-2 and TRBJ1-1; the D gene is possibly TRBD1 (5 bases). V was clipped by 4 bases and J by 3 bases, with 9 bases between them. Germline V gives CDR1 SGHTA, CDR2 FQGNSA. CDR3 length: 13 amino acids. The CDR3: CASSSAGHTEAFF. The DNA of the CDR3 is TGTGCCAGCAGCTCGGCGGGGCACACTGAAGCTTTCTTT.

The rearrangement joins TRBV19 to TRBJ2-7; no reliable D call. The CDR3 length is 14 residues. Trimming shortened V by 3 bases and J by 2 bases, and 11 bases separated the two germline ends. From germline, CDR1 is LNHDA and CDR2 SQIVND (reference sequence). The CDR3 region has the DNA TGTGCCAGTAGTATTGAGGTCGTCGCCTACGAGCAGTACTTC. The encoded protein is CASSIEVVAYEQYF.

V and J are TRBV5-1 and TRBJ2-7, with unresolved D. The CDR3 is 14 residues long. CDR1 and CDR2 (germline): SGHRS, YFSETQ. V lost 0 bases and J lost 0, with 7 bases in between. For the CDR3, the DNA is TGCGCCAGCAGCTTGGAGGCTAACTCCTACGAGCAGTACTTC. It translates to CASSLEANSYEQYF.

In nucleotides, the CDR3 is TGTGCCAGCAGCCCTAACAGGGGTCCCTACAATGAGCAGTTCTTC. Translated, it gives CASSPNRGPYNEQFF. This rearrangement joins TRBV7-3 to TRBJ2-1; 7 nucleotides match TRBD1. The CDR3 is 15 amino acids. Germline V gene lookup returns CDR1 SGHTA and CDR2 FQGTGA. Losses at the gene ends were 5 bases for V and 2 bases for J; bases not matched to a gene: 6.

The chain employs TRBV9 and TRBJ2-7, with TRBD2 as a possible D gene (6 bases). CDR1 is SGDLS and CDR2 is YYNGEE in the germline V gene. Trimming took off 4 bases at V and 0 bases at J, with 11 bases between the two ends. The CDR3 is 14 residues long. Here the CDR3 reads CASSWDSGSYEQYF. As DNA, the CDR3 is TGTGCCAGCAGCTGGGACTCTGGCTCCTACGAGCAGTACTTC.

This clone occurred a few times. V is TRBV6-4 and J is TRBJ2-4; 9 nucleotides agree with TRBD2. The V gene's germline CDR1 is MRHNA and CDR2 SNTAGT. With V trimmed by 3 bases and J by 7 bases, 4 bases remained unmatched. CDR3 length: 14 amino acids. CDR3 DNA sequence: TGTGCCAGCAGTGAAACCGCGGGGGGGAACATTCAGTACTTC. Translating gives CASSETAGGNIQYF.